The clone carrying this T cell receptor beta chain was counted at least ten times. Its antigen is unidentified. PBMCs numbering 2 million and stored at -80 C yielded the unsorted libraries. This CDR3 has 13 amino acids. V lost 0 bases and J lost 3, with 8 bases in between. The germline V gene has CDR1 DFQATT and CDR2 SNEGSKA (reference sequence). 5'RACE employing 10-nucleotide random UMIs yielded the cDNA. Every sequencing run generated in excess of 170 million TCR-beta sequences. These sequences covered 15-18 subjects. TCRdb called the 5' RACE reads again in MiXCR, with one record for every CDR3 protein. The sample holds approximately 100,000 distinct CDR3 sequences, under 4.5% seen once. The record originates from a study of neurological immune-mediated disorders. The study's findings and limits: It was HTLV-1-associated myelopathy that showed the most TCR clonal expansion, while multiple sclerosis showed the least, falling below healthy controls.

The receptor comes from a woman aged 50 to 65 with multiple sclerosis. Input material: PBMCs. This chain joins TRBV20-1 and TRBJ1-1, with D uncertain. The CDR3 sequence is CSARDLKDTEAFF. CDR3 DNA: TGCAGTGCTAGAGACCTCAAGGACACTGAAGCTTTCTTT.